These T cell receptor beta chains were read from a single sample in a study of T cell clonotyping in hematopoietic cell transplantation. Clones were sequenced by immunoSEQ multiplex PCR, and TCRdb holds only the in-frame ones, with some missing. The sample has approximately 9,000 clones; more than 60% are singletons. The source was peripheral blood mononuclear cells, collected before stem cell transplant. The source of these receptors is a man in his sixties with acute myeloid leukemia. Some clones in this sample may be carry-over from other donors' samples. Each CDR3 is given with its conserved first and last residue. The D gene is left open where the match is weak. Expanded clones get a size class; other rows say once, few or many, or leave the size out.

J gene: TRBJ2-7
clone size: .
D gene: TRBD1
V gene: TRBV14
CDR3 protein: CASSQAGTVNYEQYF
CDR3 DNA: TGTGCCAGCAGCCAAGCCGGGACAGTCAACTACGAGCAGTACTTC

J gene: TRBJ1-3
clone size: few
D gene: .
V gene: TRBV30
CDR3 protein: CAWSEVLPPGNTIYF
CDR3 DNA: TGTGCCTGGAGTGAGGTGCTTCCCCCTGGAAACACCATATATTTT

J gene: TRBJ2-7
clone size: .
D gene: TRBD2
V gene: TRBV10-2
CDR3 protein: CASTSGTSGSYEQYF
CDR3 DNA: TGCGCCAGCACCTCCGGGACTAGCGGCTCCTACGAGCAGTACTTC

J gene: TRBJ1-6
clone size: few
D gene: .
V gene: TRBV11-2
CDR3 protein: CASSISGDVGNSPLHF
CDR3 DNA: TGTGCCAGCAGCATCTCAGGGGATGTAGGTAATTCACCCCTCCACTTT

J gene: TRBJ2-3
clone size: .
D gene: TRBD2
V gene: TRBV27
CDR3 protein: CASSLSSGGSRSSTDTQYF
CDR3 DNA: TGTGCCAGCAGTTTAAGCTCTGGCGGGAGCCGTTCTAGCACAGATACGCAGTATTTT

J gene: TRBJ1-4
clone size: .
D gene: .
V gene: TRBV2
CDR3 protein: CASRTTNEKLFF
CDR3 DNA: TGTGCCAGCCGGACAACTAATGAAAAACTGTTTTTT

J gene: TRBJ1-3
clone size: .
D gene: TRBD1
V gene: TRBV6-5
CDR3 protein: CASTKDRTGNTIYF
CDR3 DNA: TGTGCCAGCACAAAGGACAGGACTGGAAACACCATATATTTT

J gene: TRBJ2-7
clone size: .
D gene: TRBD1
V gene: TRBV4-2
CDR3 protein: CASSQAYRDSYEQYF
CDR3 DNA: TGTGCCAGCAGCCAGGCCTACCGGGACAGTTACGAGCAGTACTTC

J gene: TRBJ2-7
clone size: few
D gene: .
V gene: TRBV5-1
CDR3 protein: CASSLDTGRPSYEQYF
CDR3 DNA: TGCGCCAGCAGCTTGGATACAGGACGGCCCTCCTACGAGCAGTACTTC

J gene: TRBJ2-2
clone size: .
D gene: TRBD1
V gene: TRBV30
CDR3 protein: CALTGLTGELFF
CDR3 DNA: TGTGCCTTGACAGGGTTGACCGGGGAGCTGTTTTTT

J gene: TRBJ2-5
clone size: .
D gene: .
V gene: TRBV5-1
CDR3 protein: CASSLAPQETQYF
CDR3 DNA: TGCGCCAGCAGCTTGGCCCCCCAAGAGACCCAGTACTTC

J gene: TRBJ2-3
clone size: .
D gene: TRBD2
V gene: TRBV14
CDR3 protein: CASSQVIASGSTDTQYF
CDR3 DNA: TGTGCCAGCAGCCAAGTGATAGCTAGCGGGAGCACAGATACGCAGTATTTT

J gene: TRBJ1-1
clone size: .
D gene: .
V gene: TRBV29-1
CDR3 protein: CSVVPTGQWGGTEAFF
CDR3 DNA: TGCAGCGTTGTTCCCACAGGTCAGTGGGGAGGCACTGAAGCTTTCTTT

J gene: TRBJ1-3
clone size: .
D gene: .
V gene: TRBV5-1
CDR3 protein: CASSLVGPERGNTIYF
CDR3 DNA: TGCGCCAGCAGCTTGGTGGGACCCGAACGCGGAAACACCATATATTTT

J gene: TRBJ1-1
clone size: .
D gene: .
V gene: TRBV14
CDR3 protein: CASSRNSLKNTEAFF
CDR3 DNA: TGTGCCAGCAGCCGGAACAGCCTTAAGAACACTGAAGCTTTCTTT

J gene: TRBJ2-7
clone size: few
D gene: .
V gene: TRBV25-1
CDR3 protein: CASSVQGWNEQYF
CDR3 DNA: TGTGCCAGCAGTGTCCAGGGATGGAACGAGCAGTACTTC

J gene: TRBJ1-2
clone size: few
D gene: .
V gene: TRBV4-2
CDR3 protein: CASSQVGGRDGYTF
CDR3 DNA: TGTGCCAGCAGCCAAGTCGGGGGCCGGGACGGCTACACCTTC

J gene: TRBJ1-4
clone size: .
D gene: TRBD1
V gene: TRBV7-2
CDR3 protein: CASSLDNRGEKLFF
CDR3 DNA: TGTGCCAGCAGCTTAGATAACAGGGGCGAAAAACTGTTTTTT

J gene: TRBJ2-7
clone size: once
D gene: TRBD2
V gene: TRBV19
CDR3 protein: CASSIGTSGAYEQYF
CDR3 DNA: TGTGCCAGTAGTATTGGGACTAGCGGGGCCTACGAGCAGTACTTC

J gene: TRBJ2-1
clone size: .
D gene: .
V gene: TRBV5-4
CDR3 protein: CASSLARTYNEQFF
CDR3 DNA: TGTGCCAGCAGCTTAGCCCGGACCTACAATGAGCAGTTCTTC

J gene: TRBJ2-7
clone size: .
D gene: TRBD1
V gene: TRBV11-2
CDR3 protein: CASSLDPAGTGGYEQYF
CDR3 DNA: TGTGCCAGCAGCTTAGATCCTGCTGGGACAGGGGGCTACGAGCAGTACTTC

J gene: TRBJ1-5
clone size: .
D gene: .
V gene: TRBV5-5
CDR3 protein: CASSLAGGGNQPQHF
CDR3 DNA: TGTGCCAGCAGCTTGGCGGGGGGAGGGAATCAGCCCCAGCATTTT

J gene: TRBJ1-1
clone size: .
D gene: .
V gene: TRBV6-5
CDR3 protein: CASSSLRAEAFF
CDR3 DNA: TGTGCCAGCAGTTCCCTAAGGGCTGAAGCTTTCTTT

J gene: TRBJ2-1
clone size: .
D gene: TRBD2
V gene: TRBV30
CDR3 protein: CAWSGSGRPHEQFF
CDR3 DNA: TGTGCCTGGAGTGGTAGCGGGAGGCCACATGAGCAGTTCTTC

J gene: TRBJ2-5
clone size: .
D gene: TRBD1
V gene: TRBV2
CDR3 protein: CASSEALGQGAKTQYF
CDR3 DNA: TGTGCCAGCAGTGAAGCGCTGGGACAGGGGGCTAAGACCCAGTACTTC

J gene: TRBJ1-1
clone size: few
D gene: .
V gene: TRBV18
CDR3 protein: CASSPGDVEAFF
CDR3 DNA: TGTGCCAGCTCACCAGGAGATGTTGAAGCTTTCTTT

J gene: TRBJ2-7
clone size: .
D gene: .
V gene: TRBV5-1
CDR3 protein: CASSLASGFSYEQYF
CDR3 DNA: TGCGCCAGCAGCTTGGCCTCAGGGTTCTCCTACGAGCAGTACTTC

J gene: TRBJ2-7
clone size: .
D gene: TRBD1
V gene: TRBV7-6
CDR3 protein: CASSLEVGQGPYEQYF
CDR3 DNA: TGTGCCAGCAGCTTAGAGGTAGGACAGGGGCCCTACGAGCAGTACTTC

J gene: TRBJ2-3
clone size: once
D gene: TRBD2
V gene: TRBV6-5
CDR3 protein: CASSYGGGRSTDTQYF
CDR3 DNA: TGTGCCAGCAGTTACGGGGGGGGACGTAGCACAGATACGCAGTATTTT

J gene: TRBJ1-2
clone size: .
D gene: TRBD1
V gene: TRBV6-5
CDR3 protein: CASSLRTGANYGYTF
CDR3 DNA: TGTGCCAGCAGTTTGAGGACAGGAGCTAACTATGGCTACACCTTC

J gene: TRBJ2-3
clone size: .
D gene: TRBD2
V gene: TRBV5-1
CDR3 protein: CASSLPSGNPILGTDTQYF
CDR3 DNA: TGCGCCAGCAGCTTACCTAGCGGGAACCCCATTCTAGGCACAGATACGCAGTATTTT

J gene: TRBJ1-1
clone size: .
D gene: .
V gene: TRBV5-6
CDR3 protein: CASSLDLGGTEAFF
CDR3 DNA: TGTGCCAGCAGCTTGGACTTGGGAGGCACTGAAGCTTTCTTT

J gene: TRBJ1-1
clone size: .
D gene: .
V gene: TRBV6-5
CDR3 protein: CASSYSNGVNTEAFF
CDR3 DNA: TGTGCCAGCAGTTACTCGAATGGAGTGAACACTGAAGCTTTCTTT

J gene: TRBJ1-5
clone size: .
D gene: TRBD1
V gene: TRBV16
CDR3 protein: CASSQSDRTRQPQHF
CDR3 DNA: TGTGCCAGCAGCCAATCGGACAGGACCCGTCAGCCCCAGCATTTT

J gene: TRBJ2-1
clone size: .
D gene: .
V gene: TRBV1
CDR3 protein: CTSSRNDPTSGSYNEQFF
CDR3 DNA: TGCACCAGCAGCCGAAATGACCCCACTAGCGGCTCCTACAATGAGCAGTTCTTC

J gene: TRBJ1-2
clone size: .
D gene: .
V gene: TRBV5-6
CDR3 protein: CASSLGGRINYGYTF
CDR3 DNA: TGTGCCAGCAGCTTGGGGGGACGGATTAACTATGGCTACACCTTC

J gene: TRBJ2-1
clone size: .
D gene: TRBD2
V gene: TRBV28
CDR3 protein: CASRPLAGVVNEQFF
CDR3 DNA: TGTGCCAGCAGACCCCTAGCGGGAGTAGTGAATGAGCAGTTCTTC

J gene: TRBJ2-2
clone size: once
D gene: .
V gene: TRBV2
CDR3 protein: CASSTSWGDGELFF
CDR3 DNA: TGTGCCAGCAGTACATCCTGGGGGGACGGGGAGCTGTTTTTT

J gene: TRBJ1-1
clone size: .
D gene: .
V gene: TRBV27
CDR3 protein: CASRHPNTEAFF
CDR3 DNA: TGTGCCAGCAGGCACCCGAACACTGAAGCTTTCTTT

J gene: TRBJ2-1
clone size: .
D gene: TRBD2
V gene: TRBV30
CDR3 protein: CAWGPPSGDYNEQFF
CDR3 DNA: TGTGCCTGGGGACCCCCTAGCGGGGATTACAATGAGCAGTTCTTC

J gene: TRBJ1-6
clone size: .
D gene: TRBD1
V gene: TRBV5-8
CDR3 protein: CASSLDRGNSPLHF
CDR3 DNA: TGTGCCAGCAGCTTGGACAGGGGAAATTCACCCCTCCACTTT

J gene: TRBJ1-1
clone size: .
D gene: TRBD1
V gene: TRBV6-1
CDR3 protein: CASNGQGTTEAFF
CDR3 DNA: TGTGCCAGCAACGGACAGGGTACCACTGAAGCTTTCTTT

J gene: TRBJ2-1
clone size: .
D gene: TRBD2
V gene: TRBV14
CDR3 protein: CASSTSGGHYNEQFF
CDR3 DNA: TGTGCCAGCAGCACTAGCGGGGGGCATTACAATGAGCAGTTCTTC

J gene: TRBJ1-2
clone size: .
D gene: TRBD1
V gene: TRBV6-5
CDR3 protein: CASRGQGAYGYTF
CDR3 DNA: TGTGCCAGCAGGGGACAGGGGGCCTATGGCTACACCTTC

J gene: TRBJ2-7
clone size: once
D gene: TRBD1
V gene: TRBV5-8
CDR3 protein: CASSPETGAYEQYF
CDR3 DNA: TGTGCCAGCAGCCCCGAGACAGGGGCCTACGAGCAGTACTTC

J gene: TRBJ2-2
clone size: .
D gene: TRBD2
V gene: TRBV19
CDR3 protein: CASSMSLAGTGELFF
CDR3 DNA: TGTGCCAGTAGTATGAGTCTAGCGGGGACCGGGGAGCTGTTTTTT

J gene: TRBJ2-2
clone size: .
D gene: TRBD2
V gene: TRBV2
CDR3 protein: CASSDFSGGSYTGELFF
CDR3 DNA: TGTGCCAGCAGTGACTTCTCGGGAGGGTCGTACACCGGGGAGCTGTTTTTT

J gene: TRBJ2-5
clone size: .
D gene: .
V gene: TRBV7-8
CDR3 protein: CASGRDYQETQYF
CDR3 DNA: TGTGCCAGCGGCAGGGACTACCAAGAGACCCAGTACTTC

J gene: TRBJ2-2
clone size: .
D gene: .
V gene: TRBV5-4
CDR3 protein: CASSSRGIGTGELFF
CDR3 DNA: TGTGCCAGCAGCTCCAGGGGAATCGGCACCGGGGAGCTGTTTTTT

J gene: TRBJ2-1
clone size: .
D gene: TRBD2
V gene: TRBV5-1
CDR3 protein: CASSFEKLGLATNNEQFF
CDR3 DNA: TGCGCCAGCAGCTTCGAGAAGCTCGGACTAGCGACGAACAATGAGCAGTTCTTC

J gene: TRBJ1-1
clone size: .
D gene: .
V gene: TRBV5-1
CDR3 protein: CASSSQGQNTEAFF
CDR3 DNA: TGCGCCAGCAGCTCTCAGGGGCAGAACACTGAAGCTTTCTTT

J gene: TRBJ2-5
clone size: .
D gene: .
V gene: TRBV5-4
CDR3 protein: CASSLAGVQETQYF
CDR3 DNA: TGTGCCAGCAGCTTGGCAGGGGTACAAGAGACCCAGTACTTC

J gene: TRBJ2-5
clone size: .
D gene: TRBD2
V gene: TRBV9
CDR3 protein: CASSRTSGNQETQYF
CDR3 DNA: TGTGCCAGCAGCAGGACTAGCGGTAACCAAGAGACCCAGTACTTC

J gene: TRBJ1-1
clone size: .
D gene: .
V gene: TRBV9
CDR3 protein: CASSSDMNTEAFF
CDR3 DNA: TGTGCCAGCTCCTCTGACATGAACACTGAAGCTTTCTTT